A single sample gave rise to the 20 T cell receptor beta chains below, sequenced in a study of Ad26.COV2.S vaccination and SARS-CoV-2 variants. Generated by immunoSEQ multiplex PCR, the TCRdb table keeps only in-frame clones and is missing some. The sample holds around 300,000 clones, around 90% seen once. Treatment meaning: around 19 received Ad26.COV2.S at low or high dose, single or two shots; several received placebo; per-sample allocation not given. The study sampled participants on day 63 after the first vaccine or placebo injection. The source material was peripheral blood, sampled in a trial of Ad26.COV2.S vaccine versus placebo. These receptors all stem from a person aged 18-60 years who received the Ad26.COV2.S COVID-19 vaccine or a placebo.

The chain recombines TRBV7-6 with TRBJ1-1, with D unresolved. Germline assignment: CDR1 SGHVS and CDR2 FNYEAQ. The CDR3 is 13 residues long. Trimming took 5 bases from V and 1 from J, leaving 8 bases between them. Here the CDR3 reads CASSAPQNTEAFF. The CDR3 DNA follows: TGTGCCAGCAGCGCCCCACAGAACACTGAAGCTTTCTTT.

The gene calls are TRBV2 and TRBJ1-2; no clear D. This CDR3 has 15 amino acids. From germline, CDR1 is SNHLY and CDR2 FYNNEI. Between the trimmed V and J ends, which lost 6 bases and 5 bases, there was a span of 19 bases. CDR3 region: CASSPTGTVTYGYTF. In DNA, the CDR3 is TGTGCCAGCAGCCCCACGGGAACAGTAACATATGGCTACACCTTC.

The chain has TRBV7-9 and TRBJ2-5, with D unclear. Germline V gives CDR1 SEHNR, CDR2 FQNEAQ (reference sequence). V was trimmed by 3 bases and J by 4 bases, leaving 6 bases between them. The CDR3 loop spans 12 amino acids. This chain's CDR3 is CASSLIAETQYF. In DNA, the CDR3 is TGTGCCAGCAGCTTGATCGCAGAGACCCAGTACTTC.

The chain combines TRBV11-3 with TRBJ2-7; possibly TRBD1 for D (6 bases). The germline V gene has CDR1 SGHNT and CDR2 YENEEA. The CDR3 totals 13 residues. Trimming shortened V by 1 base and J by 4 bases, and 8 bases separated the two germline ends. The CDR3 protein is CASSLGTGYEQYF. CDR3 sequence (DNA): TGTGCCAGCAGCTTAGGAACAGGGTACGAGCAGTACTTC.

The chain uses TRBV6-5 and TRBJ1-2; D is unresolved. The CDR3 is 13 residues long. The germline V gene encodes CDR1 MNHEY and CDR2 SVGAGI. V was cut by 2 bases and J by 4 bases, with 8 bases left in between. CDR3 sequence: CASSYEAAYGYTF. CDR3 coding DNA: TGTGCCAGCAGTTACGAGGCGGCCTATGGCTACACCTTC.

This clone was picked up one time. This rearrangement joins TRBV9 to TRBJ1-3, with D uncertain. This CDR3 contains 12 residues. With 1 base removed from V and 4 bases from J, the gap between germline ends came to 3 bases. The germline V gene encodes CDR1 SGDLS and CDR2 YYNGEE. Here the CDR3 reads CASSVQGNTIYF. The DNA for the CDR3 is TGTGCCAGCAGCGTACAAGGAAACACCATATATTTT.

This clone was recorded a few times. The J gene is TRBJ2-1, the V gene TRBV7-2; D possibly corresponds to TRBD2 (6 bases). The CDR3 has 14 residues. Germline values: CDR1 SGHTA, CDR2 FQGNSA. The ends were cut back, 1 base at V and 7 bases at J, with 11 bases in the middle. CDR3 sequence (DNA): TGTGCCAGCAGCTTAGAATATGCGGGGAATGAGCAGTTCTTC. The encoded protein is CASSLEYAGNEQFF.

This clone was recorded many times. The chain uses TRBV28 and TRBJ2-7; 7 bases align to TRBD2. The germline CDR1 and CDR2 sequences are MDHEN and SYDVKM. The CDR3 spans 14 residues. V shed 5 bases and J 0 bases; nucleotides not matched to a gene: 4. The CDR3 spells CASSRTRSSYEQYF. The CDR3 nucleotides read TGTGCCAGCAGTCGGACTAGAAGCTCCTACGAGCAGTACTTC.

The V call is TRBV7-8, the J call TRBJ2-3, with 15 bases fitting TRBD2. After removal of 4 bases from V and 2 bases from J, the junction contained 10 bases not matched to a gene. This CDR3 region has 19 residues. The germline CDR1 and CDR2 sequences are SGHVS and FQNEAQ. CDR3 amino acids: CASSSWTSGGAEVTDTQYF. CDR3 coding DNA: TGTGCCAGCAGCTCGTGGACTAGCGGGGGGGCAGAGGTCACAGATACGCAGTATTTT.

This clone was seen only once. The V call is TRBV7-2, the J call TRBJ1-1; D perhaps matches TRBD1 (5 bases). CDR3 length: 16 residues. Trimming shortened V by 1 base and J by 1 base, and 13 bases separated the two germline ends. In germline, CDR1 is SGHTA, CDR2 FQGNSA. The CDR3 reads CASSLEGPARNTEAFF. DNA for the CDR3: TGTGCCAGCAGCTTAGAGGGACCGGCTAGGAACACTGAAGCTTTCTTT.

This clone occurred a few times. This chain joins TRBV6-6 and TRBJ2-2; 7 positions match TRBD1. Germline V CDR1 and CDR2: MNHNY, SVGAGI (reference sequence). The V segment lost 8 bases and the J segment 2 bases; nucleotides outside the gene matches: 11. CDR3 length equals 16 residues. CDR3 region: CASGHRRTGNTGELFF. As DNA, the CDR3 is TGTGCCAGCGGACATCGTCGGACAGGAAACACCGGGGAGCTGTTTTTT.

This sequence joins TRBV10-3 and TRBJ1-1, with a possible D match to TRBD1 (5 bases). The CDR3 runs 14 residues. Per germline, CDR1 ENHRY and CDR2 SYGVKD. The germline V and J ends were trimmed by 3 bases and 4 bases, with 12 bases remaining between them. CDR3 sequence: CAISEIGEGTEAFF. As DNA, the CDR3 is TGTGCCATCAGTGAAATAGGGGAGGGCACTGAAGCTTTCTTT.

The rearrangement links TRBV18 to TRBJ2-7, with 9 bases lining up with TRBD2. Trimming took 3 bases from V and 6 from J; bases not matched to a gene: 9. The CDR3 spans 15 residues. CDR1 and CDR2 from the germline V gene are KGHSH and LQKENI. In DNA form, the CDR3 reads TGTGCCAGCTCACCTAGGGTAGCGGGAGAGGGCGAGCAGTACGTC. Its protein is CASSPRVAGEGEQYV.

The chain combines TRBV7-2 with TRBJ2-5; D unresolved. This CDR3 has 15 residues. Germline CDR1 and CDR2: SGHTA and FQGNSA. Deletions cut 5 bases from V and 4 bases from J, with 17 bases between. CDR3 region: CASSPVRQPRETQYF. The CDR3 nucleotides read TGTGCCAGCAGCCCCGTTAGGCAGCCCAGAGAGACCCAGTACTTC.

A word on this clone: The sample holds other DNA sequences that translate to the same CDR3. V and J are TRBV28 and TRBJ1-5, with D unclear. The germline CDR1 and CDR2 sequences are MDHEN and SYDVKM. The CDR3 contains 11 residues. V lost 8 bases to trimming and J lost 7 bases, with 9 bases between them. The CDR3 DNA reads as TGTGCCAGCTCAAGGAACCAGCCCCAGCATTTT. Amino acid sequence: CASSRNQPQHF.

The chain uses TRBV4-1 and TRBJ1-2; the D is unclear. The CDR3 has 14 amino acids. Germline V gene sequence: CDR1 MGHRA, CDR2 YSYEKL. The V gene lost 1 base and the J gene lost 2 bases, with 8 bases spanning the gap. CDR3 sequence: CASSQGPPNYGYTF. The CDR3, as DNA: TGCGCCAGCAGCCAAGGGCCACCAAACTATGGCTACACCTTC.

The genes are TRBV19 and TRBJ2-1; 12 bases are a match to TRBD2. After removal of 5 bases from V and 8 bases from J, the junction contained 16 bases not matched to a gene. The CDR3 spans 18 residues. Germline lookup yields CDR1 LNHDA and CDR2 SQIVND (reference sequence). CDR3 in amino acids: CASSLSGTSGSSSHEQFF. In DNA, the CDR3 is TGTGCCAGTAGTTTATCAGGGACTAGCGGGTCTTCGAGTCATGAGCAGTTCTTC.

This chain connects TRBV2 to TRBJ1-1; D call uncertain. With 5 bases removed from V and 1 base from J, the gap between germline ends came to 14 bases. This CDR3 comprises 15 residues. Per germline, CDR1 SNHLY and CDR2 FYNNEI. The CDR3 is CASSPRRAENTEAFF. The CDR3 bases are TGTGCCAGCAGTCCCCGCCGGGCGGAGAACACTGAAGCTTTCTTT.

In DNA, the CDR3 is TGTGCCAGCAGCCAAGCAGGGACGCTTCACAATGAGCAGTTCTTC. Its protein product is CASSQAGTLHNEQFF. This chain joins TRBV3-1 (or the pseudogene TRBV3-2) and TRBJ2-1, with D perhaps TRBD1 or TRBD2 (5 bases each). This CDR3 has 15 residues. Trimming took off 1 base at V and 5 bases at J, with 12 bases between the two ends. Germline-derived CDR1 and CDR2 are LGHDT and YNNKEL (reference sequence).

The rearrangement joins TRBV19 to TRBJ2-5; 8 bases align to TRBD2. V lost 3 bases and J lost 0; bases outside the gene matches: 12. The CDR3 is 18 residues long. CDR1 is LNHDA, CDR2 SQIVND, per germline (reference sequence). This chain's CDR3 is CASSMRGAFSPYQETQYF. Written as DNA, the CDR3 is TGTGCCAGTAGTATGCGGGGGGCCTTTAGTCCGTACCAAGAGACCCAGTACTTC.